A selection of T cell receptor beta chains follows, all from one sample in a study of chemoradiotherapy in HPV16-positive cancers. The method was immunoSEQ multiplex PCR; TCRdb's version includes in-frame clones alone and lacks a portion of them. The repertoire holds approximately 12,000 clones, with around nine tenths as singletons. Sequencing was performed on blood, taken from a patient who underwent chemoradiotherapy. These receptors came from a human donor with HPV-associated anogenital cancer. The CDR3 runs from the conserved cysteine through the conserved F or W. A D gene is named only where the DNA matches it firmly. Clone size, where shown, is once, few, many, or a class for clones that have expanded.

d_gene	v_gene	len	abundance	j_gene	CDR3aa	CDR3nt
NA	TRBV28	12	once	TRBJ2-1	CASSLGEAGKLF	TGTGCCAGCAGCTTAGGAGAGGCAGGGAAGCTCTTC
NA	TRBV25-1	14	NA	TRBJ2-3	CASSGSLFTDTQYF	TGTGCCAGCAGTGGCAGCCTCTTCACAGATACGCAGTATTTT
NA	TRBV27	16	once	TRBJ2-3	CASRRPGRLDTDTQYF	TGTGCCAGCAGGAGGCCAGGGCGGTTGGACACAGATACGCAGTATTTT
NA	TRBV9	15	once	TRBJ1-6	CASSAGQPYNSPLHF	TGTGCCAGCAGCGCCGGACAGCCATATAATTCACCCCTCCACTTT
TRBD1	TRBV5-1	14	NA	TRBJ2-7	CASSLGQGKGEQYF	TGCGCCAGCAGCTTGGGACAGGGCAAAGGCGAGCAGTACTTC
NA	TRBV11-2	19	NA	TRBJ2-6	CASSRTTSGSNSGANVLTF	TGTGCCAGCAGTCGTACAACGTCAGGATCCAATTCTGGGGCCAACGTCCTGACTTTC
NA	TRBV6-5	13	NA	TRBJ2-3	CASSLAGSDTQYF	TGTGCCAGCAGTTTAGCAGGGTCAGATACGCAGTATTTT
TRBD2	TRBV7-2	18	NA	TRBJ2-1	CASSPHAVAGGLWNEQFF	TGTGCCAGCAGCCCTCACGCGGTTGCGGGGGGGCTATGGAATGAGCAGTTCTTC
NA	TRBV9	14	NA	TRBJ2-2	CASSPRRDTGELFF	TGTGCCAGCAGTCCTAGAAGGGACACCGGGGAGCTGTTTTTT
NA	TRBV6-5	13	once	TRBJ2-3	CASSYSLLDTQYF	TGTGCCAGCAGTTACTCTCTTCTAGATACGCAGTATTTT
NA	TRBV6-5	15	NA	TRBJ2-2	CASSYSSANTGELFF	TGTGCCAGCAGTTACTCGTCGGCGAACACCGGGGAGCTGTTTTTT
NA	TRBV9	14	NA	TRBJ1-2	CASSPTTEYYGYTF	TGTGCCAGCAGCCCTACGACAGAATACTATGGCTACACCTTC
TRBD1	TRBV18	14	NA	TRBJ2-7	CASSTGQGNYEQYF	TGTGCCAGCTCAACGGGACAGGGTAACTACGAGCAGTACTTC
NA	TRBV2	15	NA	TRBJ1-4	CASNVGFTTNEKLFF	TGTGCCAGCAATGTGGGGTTTACAACTAATGAAAAACTGTTTTTT
TRBD1	TRBV2	14	NA	TRBJ1-6	CASSLTGENSPLHF	TGTGCCAGCAGTCTGACAGGGGAAAATTCACCCCTCCACTTT
TRBD2	TRBV9	15	NA	TRBJ2-1	CASSEYGGEDNEQFF	TGTGCCAGCAGCGAATACGGGGGGGAGGACAATGAGCAGTTCTTC
NA	TRBV7-2	17	NA	TRBJ2-3	CASSLRPQSLGTDTQYF	TGTGCCAGCAGCTTAAGACCTCAGTCTCTGGGCACAGATACGCAGTATTTT
NA	TRBV5-4	15	NA	TRBJ2-1	CASSSPMGNYNEQFF	TGTGCCAGCAGCTCCCCGATGGGGAACTACAATGAGCAGTTCTTC
NA	TRBV6-1	15	NA	TRBJ2-5	CASSVGTGQSETQYF	TGTGCCAGCAGTGTCGGGACCGGGCAGTCGGAGACCCAGTACTTC
NA	TRBV11-2	13	once	TRBJ2-1	CASRLGTSNEQFF	TGTGCCAGCAGGCTCGGTACTAGCAATGAGCAGTTCTTC
TRBD1	TRBV25-1	13	NA	TRBJ1-1	CASSYRGDTEAFF	TGTGCCAGCAGCTACAGGGGTGACACTGAAGCTTTCTTT
TRBD2	TRBV7-8	19	once	TRBJ2-1	CASSLVTSGGLSSYNEQFF	TGTGCCAGCAGCTTAGTAACTAGCGGGGGGTTGAGCTCCTACAATGAGCAGTTCTTC
TRBD2	TRBV9	15	NA	TRBJ2-7	CASSVASGGSYEQYF	TGTGCCAGCAGCGTAGCTAGCGGGGGATCCTACGAGCAGTACTTC
NA	TRBV29-1	13	NA	TRBJ1-5	CSVRTESNQPQHF	TGCAGCGTTAGGACAGAGAGCAATCAGCCCCAGCATTTT
NA	TRBV30	14	NA	TRBJ1-1	CAGGGRVRNTEAFF	TGTGCCGGGGGGGGGCGGGTGAGGAACACTGAAGCTTTCTTT
TRBD1	TRBV6-4	13	NA	TRBJ2-2	CASSTGGTGELFF	TGTGCCAGCAGTACAGGGGGCACCGGGGAGCTGTTTTTT
TRBD1	TRBV5-1	14	NA	TRBJ2-5	CASSLKGQGETQYF	TGCGCCAGCAGCTTAAAGGGACAGGGCGAGACCCAGTACTTC
TRBD1	TRBV30	13	NA	TRBJ1-2	CAWSQRTGSGYTF	TGTGCCTGGAGCCAAAGGACAGGGAGTGGCTACACCTTC
NA	TRBV7-8	15	NA	TRBJ1-5	CASSPGTVSNQPQHF	TGTGCCAGCAGCCCCGGGACGGTGAGCAATCAGCCCCAGCATTTT
NA	TRBV11-1	15	NA	TRBJ2-2	CASSRGGDYTGELFF	TGTGCCAGCAGCCGCGGGGGCGATTACACCGGGGAGCTGTTTTTT
NA	TRBV12-1	12	NA	TRBJ1-5	CAQGQVNQPQHF	TGTGCCCAAGGGCAGGTCAATCAGCCCCAGCATTTT
TRBD1	TRBV18	18	once	TRBJ2-3	CASSPKDSGTASTDTQYF	TGTGCCAGCTCACCCAAAGACTCCGGGACAGCTAGCACAGATACGCAGTATTTT
NA	TRBV7-2	13	once	TRBJ2-5	CASSPPGGETQYF	TGTGCCAGCAGCCCGCCCGGGGGAGAGACCCAGTACTTC
NA	TRBV19	12	NA	TRBJ2-7	CASSDENYEQYF	TGTGCCAGTAGTGATGAAAACTACGAGCAGTACTTC
NA	TRBV6-1	15	NA	TRBJ2-7	CASSESGQGSYEQYF	TGTGCCAGCAGTGAAAGTGGGCAGGGAAGCTACGAGCAGTACTTC
TRBD1	TRBV7-8	18	few	TRBJ1-2	CARRRKGQGLKANYGYTF	TGTGCCAGGAGAAGAAAAGGACAGGGGCTCAAAGCTAACTATGGCTACACCTTC
TRBD1	TRBV6-4	15	few	TRBJ2-1	CASSDSADRGHEQFF	TGTGCCAGCAGTGACTCGGCGGACAGGGGCCATGAGCAGTTCTTC
NA	TRBV7-8	15	NA	TRBJ1-3	CASSFGTDSGNTIYF	TGTGCCAGCAGCTTTGGGACTGACTCTGGAAACACCATATATTTT
NA	TRBV6-1	13	NA	TRBJ1-5	CASSGHRNQPQHF	TGTGCCAGCAGTGGACACCGTAATCAGCCCCAGCATTTT
NA	TRBV19	16	NA	TRBJ1-1	CASSVGGTHHGTEAFF	TGTGCCAGTAGTGTTGGCGGGACACACCACGGGACTGAAGCTTTCTTT
NA	TRBV12-5	15	NA	TRBJ1-2	CASGFPLRGRYGYTF	TGTGCTAGTGGTTTCCCCTTGCGAGGACGGTATGGCTACACCTTC
NA	TRBV11-2	11	NA	TRBJ2-7	CASSLDYEQYF	TGTGCCAGCAGCTTAGACTACGAGCAGTACTTC
TRBD2	TRBV5-6	16	NA	TRBJ2-7	CASSLFSGGAQDEQYF	TGTGCCAGCAGCTTGTTTAGCGGGGGGGCCCAGGACGAGCAGTACTTC
NA	TRBV25-1	16	NA	TRBJ1-2	CASSEGGFRANYGYTF	TGTGCCAGCAGTGAAGGAGGCTTCAGGGCTAACTATGGCTACACCTTC
NA	TRBV29-1	15	NA	TRBJ2-7	CSPRSAVGQFYEQYF	TGCAGTCCCCGCTCGGCCGTAGGACAATTTTACGAGCAGTACTTC
TRBD1	TRBV30	13	NA	TRBJ1-1	CAWDRTGKTEAFF	TGTGCCTGGGATAGGACAGGGAAGACTGAAGCTTTCTTT
NA	TRBV30	12	NA	TRBJ1-1	CAWRGWNTEAFF	TGTGCCTGGCGAGGGTGGAACACTGAAGCTTTCTTT
TRBD2	TRBV5-1	17	NA	TRBJ2-2	CASSLFTSGANTGELFF	TGCGCCAGCAGCTTGTTCACGAGCGGGGCGAACACCGGGGAGCTGTTTTTT
NA	TRBV13	13	once	TRBJ1-1	CASSSFQGTEAFF	TGTGCCAGCAGCTCTTTCCAGGGAACTGAAGCTTTCTTT
TRBD1	TRBV7-8	15	NA	TRBJ2-2	CASSSGQANTGELFF	TGTGCCAGCAGCTCGGGACAGGCGAACACCGGGGAGCTGTTTTTT